This passage covers 21 T cell receptor beta chains from one sample sequenced in a study of blood T cell repertoires in COVID-19. This table comes from immunoSEQ multiplex PCR, and its TCRdb copy is limited to in-frame clones, with some not included. The data contain roughly 200,000 clones, roughly 84% of them singletons. The sample was PBMCs or T cells enriched from blood (not recorded which). These receptors came from a woman in her twenties or thirties who had been exposed to COVID-19.

The chain recombines TRBV7-6 with TRBJ2-2; TRBD2 aligns across 11 bases. Trimming took 5 bases from V and 5 from J; bases not matched to a gene: 7. The CDR3 consists of 16 residues. Germline values: CDR1 SGHVS, CDR2 FNYEAQ. CDR3 DNA: TGTGCCAGCAGCCTGCTAGCGGGGGGTCGTACCGGGGAGCTGTTTTTT. It encodes CASSLLAGGRTGELFF.

This sequence joins TRBV11-2 and TRBJ1-2; 7 nucleotides line up with TRBD1. V was clipped by 5 bases and J by 1 base; unmatched bases: 10. Germline loops: CDR1 SGHAT, CDR2 FQNNGV. CDR3 length equals 16 residues. CDR3: CASSRDSLLLNYGYTF. The DNA of the CDR3 is TGTGCCAGCAGCAGGGACAGCCTGCTCCTTAACTATGGCTACACCTTC.

The chain employs TRBV30 and TRBJ2-5, with TRBD2 matching over 7 bases. Trimming at V came to 3 bases and at J to 1 base, leaving 14 bases not matched to a gene. CDR1 and CDR2 (germline): GTSNPN, SVGIG (reference sequence). This CDR3 contains 17 residues. Here the CDR3 reads CAWRAGRGGSIQETQYF. The CDR3 coding sequence is TGTGCCTGGAGAGCGGGGAGGGGCGGGTCTATCCAAGAGACCCAGTACTTC.

The J gene is TRBJ1-5, the V gene TRBV27, with 9 positions matching TRBD1. The CDR3 runs to 14 residues. Trimming cost V 6 bases and J 2 bases; bases outside gene matches: 2. Germline V gene lookup returns CDR1 MNHEY and CDR2 SMNVEV (reference sequence). The CDR3 bases are TGTGCCAGCAGACAGGGGGCGGGCAATCAGCCCCAGCATTTT. Amino acids: CASRQGAGNQPQHF.

This chain uses TRBV5-1 with TRBJ1-5; weak D call: TRBD1 (5 bases). Germline-derived CDR1 and CDR2 are SGHRS and YFSETQ. Trimming stripped 0 bases from V and 6 bases from J, with 10 bases between. This CDR3 comprises 14 residues. CDR3 in DNA: TGCGCCAGCAGCTTGGGCAGGGAAGGTCAGCCCCAGCATTTT. Its translation is CASSLGREGQPQHF.

This clone was seen only a few times. The chain couples TRBV10-2 to TRBJ1-1; 7 bases align to TRBD1. This CDR3 spans 11 amino acids. Germline V lookup: CDR1 WSHSY, CDR2 SAAADI. V dropped 7 bases and J dropped 8; count of bases not matched to a gene: 4. The CDR3 sequence: CASKEQGEAFF. The CDR3, as DNA: TGCGCCAGCAAAGAACAGGGGGAAGCTTTCTTT.

The rearrangement uses TRBV7-2 and TRBJ1-1; a possible D gene is TRBD1 (5 bases). From germline, CDR1 is SGHTA and CDR2 FQGNSA. V was shortened by 2 bases and J by 1 base, with 8 bases between the two germline ends. This CDR3 is 14 amino acids long. The CDR3 is CASSLSDRNTEAFF. Here the CDR3 DNA reads TGTGCCAGCAGCTTAAGCGACAGGAACACTGAAGCTTTCTTT.

The chain employs TRBV6-5 and TRBJ1-2; tentatively, D is TRBD1 (6 bases). The CDR3 consists of 15 residues. Looked up from germline, CDR1 is MNHEY and CDR2 is SVGAGI. V lost 5 bases, J lost 0 bases, and 13 bases lay in between. The CDR3 nucleotides are TGTGCCAGCAGTCTTAGGACAGAGCCTAACTATGGCTACACCTTC. Amino acids: CASSLRTEPNYGYTF.

The V gene is TRBV19, the J gene TRBJ2-7; D perhaps matches TRBD2 (6 bases). Germline CDR1 LNHDA, CDR2 SQIVND (reference sequence). The CDR3 is made up of 14 amino acids. V was trimmed by 9 bases and J by 2 bases, leaving 17 bases between them. Written as DNA, the CDR3 is TGTGCCAGCCATGAAACGGGACTTGCCTACGAGCAGTACTTC. This gives the protein CASHETGLAYEQYF. Full variable domain (rest looked up from reference TRBV19 and TRBJ2-7): DGGITQSPKYLFRKEGQNVTLSCEQNLNHDAMYWYRQDPGQGLRLIYYSQIVNDFQKGDIAEGYSVSREKKESFPLTVTSAQKNPTAFYLCASHETGLAYEQYFGPGTRLTVT.

This rearrangement joins TRBV12-3 or TRBV12-4 to TRBJ1-1; a weak D match, TRBD1 (5 bases). There are 12 residues in the CDR3. With 7 bases removed from V and 6 bases from J, the gap between germline ends came to 12 bases. The CDR3 loop is CASTSGGAEAFF. DNA of the CDR3: TGTGCCAGCACCTCCGGGGGGGCTGAAGCTTTCTTT.

This clone was seen only a few times. The J gene is TRBJ1-1, the V gene TRBV3-1 (or the pseudogene TRBV3-2); D gene uncertain. Germline-derived CDR1 and CDR2 are LGHDT and YNNKEL (reference sequence). Trimming left V 5 bases short and J 4 bases short, with 11 bases between. This CDR3 has 13 residues. The CDR3 nucleotides are TGTGCCAGCAGCACGCAGAGAGGCACTGAAGCTTTCTTT. The encoded protein is CASSTQRGTEAFF.

CDR3: CASSQLTQSPGARAFF. CDR3 DNA: TGTGCCAGCAGCCAACTTACCCAGTCTCCTGGAGCCAGAGCTTTCTTT. The V call is TRBV3-1 (or the pseudogene TRBV3-2), the J call TRBJ1-1; D call uncertain. The V end lost 2 bases, the J end lost 10 bases, and 23 bases lay between the germline ends. This CDR3 is built from 16 residues. The germline gives CDR1 LGHDT, CDR2 YNNKEL (reference sequence).

The chain is built from TRBV5-8 and TRBJ1-6; the D gene is possibly TRBD1 (5 bases). Trimming cost V 0 bases and J 8 bases, with 15 bases left between them. The CDR3 loop spans 16 amino acids. CDR1 SGHTS and CDR2 YDEGEE come from the germline V gene. The CDR3 here is CASSLAFGGGDSPLHF. The CDR3 nucleotides read TGTGCCAGCAGCTTGGCCTTCGGGGGGGGTGATTCACCCCTCCACTTT.

The gene calls are TRBV7-9 and TRBJ1-2; weak D call: TRBD1 (6 bases). V lost 5 bases, J lost 2 bases, and 18 bases lay in between. The germline V gene has CDR1 SEHNR and CDR2 FQNEAQ (reference sequence). The CDR3 consists of 16 residues. The CDR3 nucleotides are TGTGCCAGCAGCAGAGGACAGTCTGGGGCCAACTATGGCTACACCTTC. Amino acid sequence: CASSRGQSGANYGYTF.

The chain links TRBV11-2 to TRBJ2-3, with D tentatively TRBD1 (6 bases). Germline-derived CDR1 and CDR2 are SGHAT and FQNNGV. The CDR3 spans 14 residues. V gave up 5 bases and J gave up 1 base, with 10 bases separating them. CDR3 in amino acids: CASSPRGGTDTQYF. In nucleotides, the CDR3 is TGTGCCAGCAGCCCCAGGGGAGGCACAGATACGCAGTATTTT. Combining the CDR3 with reference TRBV11-2 and TRBJ2-3 gives the whole variable domain EAGVAQSPRYKIIEKRQSVAFWCNPISGHATLYWYQQILGQGPKLLIQFQNNGVVDDSQLPKDRFSAERLKGVDSTLKIQPAKLEDSAVYLCASSPRGGTDTQYFGPGTRLTVL.

This chain uses TRBV6-6 with TRBJ1-1; D is perhaps TRBD1 (5 bases). CDR1 is MNHNY, CDR2 SVGAGI, per germline (reference sequence). Trimming removed 0 bases at V and 9 bases at J, with 11 bases between. This CDR3 has 13 amino acids. The CDR3 sequence is CASSYSGGEKAFF. The CDR3 DNA follows: TGTGCCAGCAGTTACTCGGGGGGAGAGAAAGCTTTCTTT.

This chain joins TRBV18 and TRBJ2-3; 9 nucleotides match TRBD2. Germline trimming cut 4 bases from V and 2 bases from J; bases unmatched to any gene: 19. Germline CDR1 and CDR2: KGHSH and LQKENI. The CDR3 runs to 20 residues. CDR3 sequence (DNA): TGTGCCAGCTCACTCCAGTCTGGACTGCTAGCGGGGAAGCTCACAGATACGCAGTATTTT. Translated: CASSLQSGLLAGKLTDTQYF.

V is TRBV9 and J is TRBJ2-7; 8 positions match TRBD2. This CDR3 is built from 17 residues. After removal of 3 bases from V and 5 bases from J, the junction contained 16 bases not matched to a gene. The V gene's germline CDR1 is SGDLS and CDR2 YYNGEE. Here the CDR3 reads CASSAPLSGGSLDEQYF. The CDR3 coding sequence is TGTGCCAGCAGCGCCCCCCTCAGCGGGGGTAGTTTGGACGAGCAGTACTTC.

The chain joins TRBV4-3 to TRBJ1-5; D not resolved. The CDR3 is 14 amino acids. V dropped 0 bases and J dropped 0 bases, with 3 bases sitting between them. Germline V gene lookup returns CDR1 LGHNA and CDR2 YSLEER. The CDR3 is CASSQDFSNQPQHF. CDR3 nucleotides: TGCGCCAGCAGCCAAGACTTTAGCAATCAGCCCCAGCATTTT.

The chain employs TRBV2 and TRBJ2-3; possible D gene TRBD2, 6 bases. CDR3 length: 14 amino acids. CDR1 is SNHLY, CDR2 FYNNEI, per germline. Trimming cost V 6 bases and J 5 bases, with 15 bases left between them. The CDR3 sequence is CASSGSSVEDTQYF. The CDR3 nucleotides are TGTGCCAGCAGCGGGTCTAGCGTGGAAGATACGCAGTATTTT. Combining the CDR3 with reference TRBV2 and TRBJ2-3 gives the whole variable domain EPEVTQTPSHQVTQMGQEVILRCVPISNHLYFYWYRQILGQKVEFLVSFYNNEISEKSEIFDDQFSVERPDGSNFTLKIRSTKLEDSAMYFCASSGSSVEDTQYFGPGTRLTVL.

V and J are TRBV27 and TRBJ1-1, with 11 bases matching TRBD1. Unmatched junction bases numbered 1, after V lost 6 bases and J lost 4 bases. This CDR3 region has 13 residues. From germline, CDR1 is MNHEY and CDR2 SMNVEV (reference sequence). CDR3 protein: CASRDRGLTEAFF. The CDR3 region has the DNA TGTGCCAGCAGGGACAGGGGGCTCACTGAAGCTTTCTTT.